The 11 T cell receptor beta chains reported below all come from one sample, sequenced in a study of blood T cell repertoires in COVID-19. Repertoires were generated with immunoSEQ multiplex PCR, while TCRdb's copy carries only in-frame clones and drops some. Of fewer than 300,000 clones in the sample, around 89% are singletons; the top ten hold roughly 10%. The sample was PBMCs or T cells enriched from blood (not recorded which). These receptors originate from a man aged 40-49 years who had recovered from COVID-19.

This clone occurred once. The rearrangement joins TRBV2 to TRBJ2-1, with TRBD2 matching 7 bases. The CDR3 is made up of 10 amino acids. Unmatched junction bases numbered 2, after V lost 9 bases and J lost 9 bases. Per the germline V gene, CDR1 is SNHLY and CDR2 is FYNNEI. Here the CDR3 reads CARGGVEQFF. The CDR3 DNA is TGTGCCAGGGGGGGGGTTGAGCAGTTCTTC.

This CDR3 reads CASATGGADTQYF. DNA for the CDR3: TGTGCCAGCGCGACAGGGGGCGCAGATACGCAGTATTTT. The V call is TRBV10-3, the J call TRBJ2-3; 10 nucleotides align to TRBD1. In germline, CDR1 is ENHRY, CDR2 SYGVKD. V dropped 10 bases and J dropped 4; count of bases not matched to a gene: 5. The CDR3 totals 13 residues.

J is TRBJ1-2 and V is TRBV25-1, with D maybe TRBD1 (6 bases). This CDR3 is 12 amino acids long. The V end was cut by 5 bases, the J end by 2 bases, with 6 bases between. Germline V gene lookup returns CDR1 MGHDK and CDR2 SYGVNS. The CDR3 DNA sequence: TGTGCCAGCAGTACAGGGAACTATGGCTACACCTTC. Amino acids: CASSTGNYGYTF.

This sequence joins TRBV18 and TRBJ2-1; a weak D match, TRBD1 (6 bases). Germline V gene lookup returns CDR1 KGHSH and CDR2 LQKENI. The CDR3 consists of 13 residues. V lost 2 bases, J lost 11 bases, and 13 bases lay in between. CDR3 sequence reads: CASSPKGGMKQFF. The DNA of the CDR3 is TGTGCCAGCTCACCAAAAGGGGGAATGAAGCAGTTCTTC.

This rearrangement joins TRBV11-3 to TRBJ2-2, with 9 bases matching TRBD1. The J segment lost 4 bases and the V segment lost 5 bases, leaving 8 bases of the junction unmatched. Germline CDR1 SGHNT, CDR2 YENEEA. The CDR3 sequence is 16 residues long. This CDR3 reads CASSPGTGIGTGELFF. The CDR3 DNA is TGTGCCAGCAGCCCAGGGACAGGGATTGGCACCGGGGAGCTGTTTTTT.

The chain joins TRBV2 to TRBJ1-6, with TRBD1 identical over 7 bases. Germline lookup yields CDR1 SNHLY and CDR2 FYNNEI. Trimming removed 2 bases from V and 10 bases from J; junction bases left unmatched: 8. The CDR3 has 15 amino acids. CDR3 sequence: CASSESRQGASPLHF. CDR3 nucleotides: TGTGCCAGCAGTGAATCAAGACAGGGAGCCTCACCCCTCCACTTT.

This clone was found once. The J gene is TRBJ1-3, the V gene TRBV5-4, with 9 positions matching TRBD1. Germline V CDR1 and CDR2: SGHNT, YYREEE (reference sequence). Unmatched junction bases numbered 8, after V lost 1 base and J lost 3 bases. The length of the CDR3 is 17 residues. As DNA, the CDR3 is TGTGCCAGCAGCTTGAAGAAAACAGGGGGCGATGGAAACACCATATATTTT. Protein: CASSLKKTGGDGNTIYF.

V usage is TRBV5-6 and J usage is TRBJ1-2, with D possibly being TRBD1 (5 bases). V was cut by 4 bases and J by 8 bases, with 27 bases left in between. The germline V gene encodes CDR1 SGHDT and CDR2 YYEEEE. The length of the CDR3 is 17 residues. CDR3 protein: CASSPTIVDSSIEGYTF. CDR3 bases: TGTGCCAGCAGCCCGACCATAGTCGACAGTTCGATTGAGGGCTACACCTTC.

The chain recombines TRBV7-8 with TRBJ2-3, with TRBD2 matching 9 bases. The CDR3 spans 15 residues. V lost 4 bases, J lost 3 bases, and 5 bases stayed unmatched. Germline-derived CDR1 and CDR2 are SGHVS and FQNEAQ. The DNA for the CDR3 is TGTGCCAGCAGCTCGAAGACTAGCGGTACAGATACGCAGTATTTT. It specifies CASSSKTSGTDTQYF. Complete variable domain (other parts from reference TRBV7-8 and TRBJ2-3): GAGVSQSPRYKVAKRGQDVALRCDPISGHVSLFWYQQALGQGPEFLTYFQNEAQLDKSGLPSDRFFAERPEGSVSTLKIQRTQQEDSAVYLCASSSKTSGTDTQYFGPGTRLTVL.

The chain has TRBV15 and TRBJ1-1; a possible D gene is TRBD1 (6 bases). The CDR3 covers 15 residues. Germline loops: CDR1 LNHNV, CDR2 YYDKDF (reference sequence). The V and J ends lost 3 bases and 0 bases respectively, with 11 bases between them. CDR3 residues: CATSSPDRLNTEAFF. CDR3 nucleotide sequence: TGTGCCACCAGCAGCCCTGACAGGTTGAACACTGAAGCTTTCTTT.

This clone occurred once. The rearrangement links TRBV5-4 to TRBJ2-3; weak D call: TRBD2 (5 bases). The CDR3 runs 16 residues. Trimming took off 0 bases at V and 0 bases at J, with 11 bases between the two ends. Germline values: CDR1 SGHNT, CDR2 YYREEE (reference sequence). DNA for the CDR3: TGTGCCAGCAGCTTGGCCGAGCGGAGTAGCACAGATACGCAGTATTTT. Translated, it gives CASSLAERSSTDTQYF. Together with reference TRBV5-4 and TRBJ2-3, the CDR3 gives the full variable domain: ETGVTQSPTHLIKTRGQQVTLRCSSQSGHNTVSWYQQALGQGPQFIFQYYREEENGRGNFPPRFSGLQFPNYSSELNVNALELDDSALYLCASSLAERSSTDTQYFGPGTRLTVL.